Each of the 19 T cell receptor beta chains below was sequenced from the same sample in a study of blood T cells in healthy people across ages. A sample-barcoded 5' primer and a J-beta primer mix were used in a second PCR of roughly 7 to 11 cycles. TCRdb redid the calling of the 5' RACE reads with MiXCR, one entry per CDR3 protein. The table has around 1,500,000 distinct CDR3 sequences, approximately 30% seen once. The sample taken for sequencing was blood. The receptors were gathered from a young woman in good health.

The table lists this clonotype with a few counts. The chain carries TRBV5-1 and TRBJ2-3; D is unclear. The germline V and J ends were trimmed by 4 bases and 3 bases, with 12 bases remaining between them. Per the germline V gene, CDR1 is SGHRS and CDR2 is YFSETQ. There are 14 residues in the CDR3. The CDR3 DNA reads as TGCGCCAGCAGCCTCGCCGACCCGACAGATACGCAGTATTTT. Translating it yields CASSLADPTDTQYF.

Ten or more counts support this clonotype. V and J are TRBV10-2 and TRBJ1-2, with D possibly being TRBD1 (5 bases). Germline lookup yields CDR1 WSHSY and CDR2 SAAADI. The CDR3 is made up of 13 amino acids. Trimming removed 8 bases from V and 5 bases from J, with 15 bases in between. The DNA of the CDR3 is TGCGCCAGCCTACTTGGGCGGGGGTATGGCTACACCTTC. It yields the protein CASLLGRGYGYTF.

CDR3 coding DNA: TGTGCCAGCAGTGAAGCTGACAGGTCCTGGAATGAGCAGTTCTTC. It is translated as CASSEADRSWNEQFF. The chain recombines TRBV6-1 with TRBJ2-1, with TRBD1 as a possible D gene (6 bases). The CDR3 has 15 residues. Germline lookup yields CDR1 MNHNS and CDR2 SASEGT. Between the trimmed V and J ends, which lost 0 bases and 7 bases, there was a span of 13 bases.

The sample holds a few counts of this clonotype. The chain has TRBV12-3 or TRBV12-4 and TRBJ2-1; D is unclear. The better agreement between TRBJ2-7 and the DNA end casts doubt on the J call. The CDR3 consists of 16 residues. The CDR3, as DNA: TGTGCCAGCAGTTCTATACAGAATAAGAGATACAATGAGCAGTACTTC. Protein product: CASSSIQNKRYNEQYF.

This CDR3 reads CASSHERTSGRYEQYF. The CDR3 DNA sequence: TGCGCCAGCAGCCACGAAAGGACTAGCGGGAGGTACGAGCAGTACTTC. This chain joins TRBV4-3 and TRBJ2-7, with 14 bases fitting TRBD2. Trimming at V came to 3 bases and at J to 4 bases, leaving 5 bases not matched to a gene. The CDR3 totals 16 residues. Germline V lookup: CDR1 LGHNA, CDR2 YSLEER.

J is TRBJ2-4 and V is TRBV7-2; 10 bases agree with TRBD1. The J call may be mistaken, given a closer DNA end match to TRBJ2-7. The CDR3 totals 17 residues. CDR1 and CDR2 (germline): SGHTA, FQGNSA. CDR3 residues: CASSLASAGTGAYEQYF. The CDR3 nucleotides are TGTGCCAGCAGCTTAGCGTCGGCCGGGACAGGGGCCTACGAGCAGTACTTC.

This clonotype was seen more than once but under ten times. The DNA of the CDR3 is TGCGCCAGCAGCCGGACTAGCGGGGGGGCTCGCACAGATACGCAGTATTTT. It is translated as CASSRTSGGARTDTQYF. The V and J genes are TRBV5-1 and TRBJ2-3, with TRBD2 identical over 15 bases. Trimming took 4 bases from V and 1 from J; bases not matched to a gene: 4. The CDR3 contains 17 residues. The germline CDR1 and CDR2 sequences are SGHRS and YFSETQ.

The chain is built from TRBV6-1 and TRBJ1-5, with D unresolved. There are 13 residues in the CDR3. V was pared by 2 bases and J by 9 bases, with 11 bases between. CDR1 MNHNS and CDR2 SASEGT come from the germline V gene. The CDR3 protein is CASSEFWDRPQHF. In nucleotides, the CDR3 is TGTGCCAGCAGTGAATTCTGGGATCGGCCCCAGCATTTT.

In its sample, this clonotype was seen a few times. The chain recombines TRBV12-3 or TRBV12-4 with TRBJ2-3, with 8 bases that match TRBD2. This CDR3 spans 16 amino acids. Germline trimming cut 6 bases from V and 2 bases from J; bases unmatched to any gene: 10. This CDR3 is CASSGGIAGTTDTQYF. The DNA of the CDR3 is TGTGCCAGCAGCGGGGGGATAGCGGGGACCACAGATACGCAGTATTTT.

This chain uses TRBV12-3 or TRBV12-4 with TRBJ1-4, with a possible D match to TRBD1 (5 bases). V dropped 3 bases and J dropped 8 bases, with 13 bases sitting between them. The CDR3 covers 14 residues. CDR3 DNA: TGTGCCAGCAGTTTCCGGGACGGTAAAGAAAAACTGTTTTTT. Its protein is CASSFRDGKEKLFF.

This clonotype appeared a few times. A junction end diverges from the germline sequence, so it may reflect a read error. The chain couples TRBV20-1 to TRBJ2-4, with D perhaps matching TRBD1 or TRBD2 (5 bases each). The assigned J gene may be wrong: the sequence end matches TRBJ2-7 better. Germline CDR1 is DFQATT and CDR2 is SNEGSKA (reference sequence). This CDR3 spans 12 amino acids. DNA of the CDR3: TGCAGGGCTAGGGGCCTGGGGGACGAGCAGTACTTC. Protein: CRARGLGDEQYF.

This clonotype was seen many times. CDR3: CSARGLAGVGNIQYF. The CDR3 DNA reads as TGCAGTGCCCGGGGACTAGCGGGAGTAGGAAACATTCAGTACTTC. The chain carries TRBV20-1 and TRBJ2-4; 14 bases line up with TRBD2. There are 15 residues in the CDR3. The J segment lost 6 bases and the V segment lost 6 bases, leaving 7 bases of the junction unmatched. Germline V CDR1 and CDR2: DFQATT, SNEGSKA (reference sequence).

Many counts were recorded for this clonotype. The chain joins TRBV7-6 to TRBJ2-7; D remains unclear. Trimming shortened V by 5 bases and J by 4 bases, and 12 bases separated the two germline ends. The CDR3 covers 13 residues. Germline CDR1 is SGHVS and CDR2 is FNYEAQ. CDR3 sequence (DNA): TGTGCCAGCAGCCAGGTTGCAGGATACGAGCAGTACTTC. Protein product: CASSQVAGYEQYF.

In its sample, this clonotype was seen a few times. The chain uses TRBV5-1 and TRBJ2-7; TRBD2 matches 7 bases. CDR1 and CDR2 from the germline V gene are SGHRS and YFSETQ. The CDR3 has 14 amino acids. Unmatched junction bases numbered 5, after V lost 3 bases and J lost 2 bases. CDR3 sequence: CASSWGGIAYEQYF. The CDR3 DNA follows: TGCGCCAGCAGCTGGGGGGGTATTGCCTACGAGCAGTACTTC.

This chain links TRBV29-1 with TRBJ2-5; 7 bases agree with TRBD1. V trimming: 4 bases; J trimming: 5 bases; junction bases outside the gene matches: 10. Germline V lookup: CDR1 SQVTM, CDR2 ANQGSEA. The CDR3 is made up of 14 amino acids. DNA for the CDR3: TGCAGCGTTGGACAGGGCCGCGGTTTGGAGACCCAGTACTTC. Translating gives CSVGQGRGLETQYF.

This clonotype occurred a few times. The genes are TRBV5-1 and TRBJ2-7; weak D call: TRBD1 (5 bases). CDR1 SGHRS and CDR2 YFSETQ come from the germline V gene. The V and J ends lost 2 bases and 4 bases respectively, with 22 bases between them. This CDR3 is 17 amino acids long. The CDR3 sequence: CASSFLGITGPAYEQYF. The CDR3 DNA is TGCGCCAGCAGCTTTTTGGGGATCACAGGTCCAGCATACGAGCAGTACTTC.

Turning to this clonotype: The junction departs from germline at one end; a sequencing error may be responsible. The chain links TRBV6-5 to TRBJ2-5; D uncertain. The germline V gene has CDR1 MNHEY and CDR2 SVGAGI. CDR3 length: 13 residues. The CDR3 DNA sequence: TGTGCCAGCAGTTACGACCTGGAAGAGACCCAGTATTTC. Its translation: CASSYDLEETQYF.

Here the CDR3 DNA reads TGCGCCAGCAGCTCTGGGGGGACCAGAACAAACACCGGGGAGCTGTTTTTT. This translates into CASSSGGTRTNTGELFF. This chain links TRBV5-1 with TRBJ2-2; perhaps TRBD2 as D (6 bases). The germline gives CDR1 SGHRS, CDR2 YFSETQ. The CDR3 is made up of 17 amino acids. V lost 3 bases to trimming and J lost 2 bases, with 17 bases between them.

This clonotype was detected many times. V usage is TRBV7-2 and J usage is TRBJ2-5; 12 nucleotides align to TRBD2. Germline lookup yields CDR1 SGHTA and CDR2 FQGNSA. J was trimmed by 6 bases and V by 1 base; bases with no gene match: 6. The CDR3 is 16 residues long. CDR3 protein: CASSLGLAGGRKTQYF. The CDR3, as DNA: TGTGCCAGCAGCTTAGGGCTAGCGGGAGGGAGGAAGACCCAGTACTTC.